One sample yielded the 18 T cell receptor beta chains listed below, sequenced in a study of blood T cells in healthy people across ages. Alongside a J-beta primer mix, a sample-barcoded 5' primer served in a second PCR lasting 7 to 11 cycles. One entry per CDR3 protein results from TCRdb running MiXCR on the 5' RACE reads. The sample has over 600,000 distinct CDR3 sequences; more than 35% are singletons. The sample taken for sequencing was blood. These TCRs come from an older man in good health.

The chain links TRBV10-3 to TRBJ2-7, with 8 bases lining up with TRBD2. V lost 3 bases, J lost 2 bases, and 0 bases stayed unmatched. Germline CDR1 reads ENHRY; CDR2 reads SYGVKD. The CDR3 spans 13 residues. The chain's CDR3 is CAISDGRAYEQYF. DNA for the CDR3: TGTGCCATCAGTGACGGGAGGGCCTACGAGCAGTACTTC.

The rearrangement uses TRBV4-2 and TRBJ2-7; 7 nucleotides match TRBD1. Looked up from germline, CDR1 is LGHNA and CDR2 is YNFKEQ. The CDR3 has 16 residues. Trimming removed 0 bases from V and 6 bases from J; junction bases left unmatched: 11. The CDR3 bases are TGTGCCAGCAGCCAAGACCAAGACAGGGCCTCGGGCGAGCAGTACTTC. This encodes CASSQDQDRASGEQYF.

This chain joins TRBV29-1 and TRBJ2-3, with a possible D match to TRBD2 (6 bases). The CDR3 extends over 14 amino acids. Germline-derived CDR1 and CDR2 are SQVTM and ANQGSEA. The CDR3 protein is CNAVSAGTLDTQYF. CDR3 nucleotide sequence: TGCAACGCCGTATCGGCGGGGACCCTGGATACGCAGTATTTT.

This clonotype occurred once. J is TRBJ2-1 and V is TRBV20-1; 9 nucleotides match TRBD2. After removal of 3 bases from V and 3 bases from J, the junction contained 3 bases not matched to a gene. In germline, CDR1 is DFQATT, CDR2 SNEGSKA (reference sequence). CDR3 size: 14 residues. CDR3 nucleotides: TGCAGTGCTAGTAAACTAGCGGGCTACAATGAGCAGTTCTTC. Amino acids: CSASKLAGYNEQFF.

A word on this clonotype: A much larger clone sits a single nucleotide away, making a read error possible. The chain recombines TRBV15 with TRBJ2-7, with 9 nucleotides matching TRBD1. This CDR3 has 14 amino acids. Germline loops: CDR1 LNHNV, CDR2 YYDKDF (reference sequence). V lost 5 bases to trimming and J lost 8 bases; unmatched junction nucleotides: 10. The CDR3 DNA reads TGTGCCACCAGCCTACGGACAGGGGCGTACAAGCAGTACTTC. It encodes CATSLRTGAYKQYF.

The chain couples TRBV10-1 to TRBJ2-1, with no clear D. CDR1 and CDR2 from the germline V gene are WNHNN and SYGVQD (reference sequence). Trimming cost V 6 bases and J 5 bases, with 11 bases left between them. The length of the CDR3 is 13 residues. The CDR3 sequence is CASSEARDNEQFF. CDR3 bases: TGCGCCAGCAGCGAGGCAAGGGACAATGAGCAGTTCTTC.

CDR3 coding DNA: TGTGCCACCAGTGACCCCGGGACAGGGCTGGGGTCAGAGCAGTTCTTC. The encoded protein is CATSDPGTGLGSEQFF. The chain has TRBV24-1 and TRBJ2-1; 9 bases are a match to TRBD1. Germline-derived CDR1 and CDR2 are KGHDR and SFDVKD. The CDR3 contains 16 residues. Trimming took 4 bases from V and 10 from J; bases not matched to a gene: 13.

This clonotype was picked up one time. The gene calls are TRBV14 and TRBJ2-5; TRBD2 is a possible D gene (5 bases). The end of the DNA aligns better with TRBJ2-7, so the J call may be wrong. Per the germline V gene, CDR1 is SGHDN and CDR2 is FVKESK. The CDR3 is made up of 14 amino acids. The CDR3 loop is CASSPPRRMGEQYF. The CDR3 DNA reads TGTGCCAGCAGCCCCCCAAGGAGGATGGGCGAGCAGTACTTC.

The chain is built from TRBV5-1 and TRBJ2-2; 7 positions agree with TRBD2. The CDR3 sequence is 17 residues long. The V segment lost 3 bases and the J segment 1 base; nucleotides outside the gene matches: 9. The germline CDR1 and CDR2 sequences are SGHRS and YFSETQ. CDR3 sequence reads: CASSSSLGTMNTGELFF. The CDR3 DNA is TGCGCCAGCAGCTCTAGCCTCGGGACTATGAACACCGGGGAGCTGTTTTTT.

This chain uses TRBV15 with TRBJ2-6, with a possible D match to TRBD1 (5 bases). V was clipped by 5 bases and J by 1 base, with 9 bases between them. The CDR3 covers 15 residues. CDR1 and CDR2 (germline): LNHNV, YYDKDF (reference sequence). CDR3 bases: TGTGCCACCAGCGAGACAGCGTCTGGGGCCAACGTCCTGACTTTC. This encodes CATSETASGANVLTF.

This clonotype was counted a few times. The rearrangement uses TRBV7-2 and TRBJ2-3; D may match TRBD1 or TRBD2 (5 bases each). Trimming took off 5 bases at V and 1 base at J, with 13 bases between the two ends. The CDR3 consists of 15 residues. Germline CDR1 reads SGHTA; CDR2 reads FQGNSA. The CDR3 DNA follows: TGTGCCAGCAGCGGGCCGAAGGGACGCACAGATACGCAGTATTTT. It codes for CASSGPKGRTDTQYF.

J is TRBJ2-7 and V is TRBV24-1; the match to TRBD2 covers 7 bases. CDR1 is KGHDR and CDR2 is SFDVKD in the germline V gene. Trimming removed 1 base from V and 7 bases from J; junction bases left unmatched: 18. The CDR3 runs to 18 residues. The CDR3 nucleotides are TGTGCCACCAGTGATTTTCTCCCAACTAGCGCGAGCTACAATGAGCAGTACTTC. It is translated as CATSDFLPTSASYNEQYF.

The CDR3 DNA reads TGCAGTGCCATGGGCAGGGGCTACTATGGCTACACCTTC. Translated, it gives CSAMGRGYYGYTF. The chain uses TRBV20-1 and TRBJ1-2; the D gene is possibly TRBD1 (6 bases). Trimming removed 6 bases from V and 3 bases from J, with 14 bases in between. The CDR3 sequence is 13 residues long. Germline V CDR1 and CDR2: DFQATT, SNEGSKA (reference sequence).

This clonotype was seen a few times. This sequence joins TRBV7-2 and TRBJ2-5, with a possible D match to TRBD1 (6 bases). The CDR3 loop spans 15 amino acids. Between the trimmed V and J ends, which lost 2 bases and 6 bases, there was a span of 16 bases. CDR1 is SGHTA and CDR2 is FQGNSA in the germline V gene. CDR3 residues: CASSLNRVGSKTQYF. The CDR3 DNA sequence: TGTGCCAGCAGCTTAAACAGGGTGGGGAGCAAGACCCAGTACTTC.

The chain's CDR3 is CASSPPSIGFDEQFF. The CDR3 DNA follows: TGCGCCAGCAGCCCCCCTAGTATAGGTTTCGATGAGCAGTTCTTC. The chain recombines TRBV5-1 with TRBJ2-1; D not certain. The germline gives CDR1 SGHRS, CDR2 YFSETQ. V dropped 4 bases and J dropped 8 bases, with 19 bases sitting between them. The CDR3 is 15 amino acids.

This clonotype was seen only a few times. The chain recombines TRBV20-1 with TRBJ2-1; 10 positions agree with TRBD2. Germline V gives CDR1 DFQATT, CDR2 SNEGSKA (reference sequence). The CDR3 has 14 amino acids. V shed 3 bases, J shed 9 bases, and the junction held 8 bases outside the gene matches. CDR3 sequence (DNA): TGCAGTGCTAGGAGCGGGAGGGTCAACGGTGAGCAGTTCTTC. Translation gives CSARSGRVNGEQFF.

The chain recombines TRBV7-3 with TRBJ1-1, with TRBD1 matching 9 bases. Germline CDR1 and CDR2: SGHTA and FQGTGA. This CDR3 region has 19 residues. The J segment lost 5 bases and the V segment lost 1 base, leaving 17 bases of the junction unmatched. Here the CDR3 reads CASSLRGRGQGPSRTEAFF. For the CDR3, the DNA is TGTGCCAGCAGCTTAAGGGGTCGGGGACAGGGACCCTCGAGGACTGAAGCTTTCTTT.

J is TRBJ2-1 and V is TRBV14, with 7 positions matching TRBD1. The length of the CDR3 is 18 residues. The junction had 12 bases not matched to a gene; V was cut back by 1 base and J by 3 bases. Looked up from germline, CDR1 is SGHDN and CDR2 is FVKESK. CDR3 DNA sequence: TGTGCCAGCAGCCAAGGAGGGCTCCGTGGGACAGTCTACAATGAGCAGTTCTTC. This gives the protein CASSQGGLRGTVYNEQFF.